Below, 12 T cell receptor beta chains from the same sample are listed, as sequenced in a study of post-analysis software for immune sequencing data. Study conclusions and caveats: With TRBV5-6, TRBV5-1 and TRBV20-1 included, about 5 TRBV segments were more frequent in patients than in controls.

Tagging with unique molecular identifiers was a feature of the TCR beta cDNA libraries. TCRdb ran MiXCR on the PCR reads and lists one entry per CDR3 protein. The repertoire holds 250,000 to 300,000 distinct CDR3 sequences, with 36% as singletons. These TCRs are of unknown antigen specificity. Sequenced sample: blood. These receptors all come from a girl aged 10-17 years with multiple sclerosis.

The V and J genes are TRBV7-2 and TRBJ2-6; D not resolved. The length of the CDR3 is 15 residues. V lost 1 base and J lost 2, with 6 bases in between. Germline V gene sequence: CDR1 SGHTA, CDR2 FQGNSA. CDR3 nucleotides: TGTGCCAGCAGCTTAGATGTCCCTGGGGCCAACGTCCTGACTTTC. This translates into CASSLDVPGANVLTF. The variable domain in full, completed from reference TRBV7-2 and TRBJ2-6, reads GAGVSQSPSNKVTEKGKDVELRCDPISGHTALYWYRQSLGQGLEFLIYFQGNSAPDKSGLPSDRFSAERTGGSVSTLTIQRTQQEDSAVYLCASSLDVPGANVLTFGAGSRLTVL.

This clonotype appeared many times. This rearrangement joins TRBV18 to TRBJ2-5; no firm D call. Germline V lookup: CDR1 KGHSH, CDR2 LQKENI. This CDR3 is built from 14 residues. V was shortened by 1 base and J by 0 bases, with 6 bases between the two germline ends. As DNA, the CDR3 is TGTGCCAGCTCACCACGAGACAACCAAGAGACCCAGTACTTC. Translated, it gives CASSPRDNQETQYF.

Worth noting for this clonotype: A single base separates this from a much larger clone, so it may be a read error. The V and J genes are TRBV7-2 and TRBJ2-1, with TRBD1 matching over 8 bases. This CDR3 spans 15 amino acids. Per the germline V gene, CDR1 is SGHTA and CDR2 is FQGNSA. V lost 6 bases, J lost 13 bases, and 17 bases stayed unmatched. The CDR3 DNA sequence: TGTGCCAGCAGTTCCCGGGACAGGACTTGGGAGACCCAGTTCTTC. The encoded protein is CASSSRDRTWETQFF.

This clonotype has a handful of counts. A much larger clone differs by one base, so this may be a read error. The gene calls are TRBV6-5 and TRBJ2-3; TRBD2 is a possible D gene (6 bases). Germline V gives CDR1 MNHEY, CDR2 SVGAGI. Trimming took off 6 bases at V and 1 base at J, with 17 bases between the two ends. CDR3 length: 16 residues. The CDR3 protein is CASSPRGRGRTDTQYF. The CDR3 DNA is TGTGCCAGCAGCCCCAGAGGGCGGGGACGCACAGATACGCAGTATTTT.

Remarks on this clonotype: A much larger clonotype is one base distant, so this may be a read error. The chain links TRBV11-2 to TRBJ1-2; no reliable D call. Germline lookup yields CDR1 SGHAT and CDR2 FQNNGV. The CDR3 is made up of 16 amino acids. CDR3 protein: CVSSLETATRSDGYTF. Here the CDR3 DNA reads TGTGTCAGCAGCTTAGAGACCGCTACAAGAAGCGATGGCTACACCTTC.

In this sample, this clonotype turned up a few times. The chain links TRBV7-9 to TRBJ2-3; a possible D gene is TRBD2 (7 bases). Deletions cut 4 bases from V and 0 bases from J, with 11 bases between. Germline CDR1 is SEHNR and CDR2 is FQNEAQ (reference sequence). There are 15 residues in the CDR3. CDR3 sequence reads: CASSWGGPSTDTQYF. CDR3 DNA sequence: TGTGCCAGCAGCTGGGGGGGGCCAAGCACAGATACGCAGTATTTT.

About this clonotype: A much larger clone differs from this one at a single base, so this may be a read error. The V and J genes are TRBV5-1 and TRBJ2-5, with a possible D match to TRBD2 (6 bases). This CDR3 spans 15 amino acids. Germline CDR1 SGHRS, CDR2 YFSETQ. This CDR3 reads CTSSLRRGHQETQYF. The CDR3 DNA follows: TGCACCAGCAGCCTACGGCGGGGCCACCAAGAGACCCAGTACTTC.

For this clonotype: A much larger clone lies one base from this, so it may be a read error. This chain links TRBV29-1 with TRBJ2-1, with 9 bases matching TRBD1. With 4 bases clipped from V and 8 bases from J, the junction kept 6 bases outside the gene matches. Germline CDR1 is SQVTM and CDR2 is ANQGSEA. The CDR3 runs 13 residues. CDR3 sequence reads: CSVGGQGYDEQFF. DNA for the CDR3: TGCAGCGTTGGGGGACAGGGTTACGATGAGCAGTTCTTC.

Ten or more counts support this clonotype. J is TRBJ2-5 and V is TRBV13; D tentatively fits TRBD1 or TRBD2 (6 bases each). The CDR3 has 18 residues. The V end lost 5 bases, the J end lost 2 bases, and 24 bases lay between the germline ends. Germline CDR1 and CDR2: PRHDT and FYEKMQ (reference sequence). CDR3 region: CASSGAWDILGGQETQYF. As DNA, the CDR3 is TGTGCCAGCAGCGGCGCGTGGGACATCCTTGGGGGGCAAGAGACCCAGTACTTC.

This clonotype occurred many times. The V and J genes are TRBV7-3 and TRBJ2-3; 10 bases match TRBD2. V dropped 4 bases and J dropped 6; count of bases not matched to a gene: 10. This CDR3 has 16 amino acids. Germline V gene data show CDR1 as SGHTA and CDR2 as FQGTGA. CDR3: CASSSHTSGKVDTQYF. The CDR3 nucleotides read TGTGCCAGCAGCTCCCACACTAGCGGGAAGGTCGATACGCAGTATTTT.

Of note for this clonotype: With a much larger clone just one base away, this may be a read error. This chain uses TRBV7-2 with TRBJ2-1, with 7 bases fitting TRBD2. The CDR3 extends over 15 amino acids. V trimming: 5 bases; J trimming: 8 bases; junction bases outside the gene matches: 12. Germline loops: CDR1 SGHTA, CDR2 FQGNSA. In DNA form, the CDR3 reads TGTGCCAGCAGCCTCAGCGGGAACCCCCGTGATGAGCAGTTCTTC. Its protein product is CASSLSGNPRDEQFF.

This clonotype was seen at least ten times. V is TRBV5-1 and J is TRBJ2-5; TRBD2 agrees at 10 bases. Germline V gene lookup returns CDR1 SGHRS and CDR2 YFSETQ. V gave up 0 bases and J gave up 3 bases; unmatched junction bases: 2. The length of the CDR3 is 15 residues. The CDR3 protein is CASSLASGGKETQYF. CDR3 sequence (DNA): TGCGCCAGCAGCTTGGCTAGCGGGGGTAAAGAGACCCAGTACTTC.